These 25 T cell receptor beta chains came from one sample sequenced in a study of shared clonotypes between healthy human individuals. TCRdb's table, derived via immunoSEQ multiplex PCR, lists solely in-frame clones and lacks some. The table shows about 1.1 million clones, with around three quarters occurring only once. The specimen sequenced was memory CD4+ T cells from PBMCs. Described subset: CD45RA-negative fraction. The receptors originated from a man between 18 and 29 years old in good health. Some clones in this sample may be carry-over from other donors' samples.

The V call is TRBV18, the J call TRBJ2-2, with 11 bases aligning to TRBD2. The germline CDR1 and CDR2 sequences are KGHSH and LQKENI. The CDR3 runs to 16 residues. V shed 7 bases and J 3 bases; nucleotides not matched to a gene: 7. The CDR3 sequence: CASYTGLAVDTGELFF. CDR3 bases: TGTGCCAGCTACACGGGACTAGCGGTGGACACCGGGGAGCTGTTTTTT. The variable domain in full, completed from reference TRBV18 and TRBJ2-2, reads NAGVMQNPRHLVRRRGQEARLRCSPMKGHSHVYWYRQLPEEGLKFMVYLQKENIIDESGMPKERFSAEFPKEGPSILRIQQVVRGDSAAYFCASYTGLAVDTGELFFGEGSRLTVL.

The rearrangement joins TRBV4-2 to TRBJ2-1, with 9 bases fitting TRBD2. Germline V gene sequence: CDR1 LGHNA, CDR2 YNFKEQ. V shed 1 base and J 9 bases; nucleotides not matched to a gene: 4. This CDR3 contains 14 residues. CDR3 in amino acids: CASSQVLLAGEQFF. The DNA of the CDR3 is TGTGCCAGCAGCCAAGTCCTACTAGCGGGTGAGCAGTTCTTC.

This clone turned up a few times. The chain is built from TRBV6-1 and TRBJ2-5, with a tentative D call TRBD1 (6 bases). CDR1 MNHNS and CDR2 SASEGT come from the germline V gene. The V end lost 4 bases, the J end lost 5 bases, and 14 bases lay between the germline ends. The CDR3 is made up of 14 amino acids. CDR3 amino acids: CASSAYQGRETQYF. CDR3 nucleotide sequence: TGTGCCAGCAGTGCCTATCAGGGGCGGGAGACCCAGTACTTC.

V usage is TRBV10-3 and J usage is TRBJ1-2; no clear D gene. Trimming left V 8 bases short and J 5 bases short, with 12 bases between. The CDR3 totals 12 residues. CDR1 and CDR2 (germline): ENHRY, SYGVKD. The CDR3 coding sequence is TGTGCCATCTCGCGTGGAGAATATGGCTACACCTTC. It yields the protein CAISRGEYGYTF.

The CDR3 reads CASSMPGYGYTF. The CDR3 coding sequence is TGTGCCAGTAGTATGCCCGGGTATGGCTACACCTTC. The V gene is TRBV19, the J gene TRBJ1-2; D gene unclear. V lost 3 bases to trimming and J lost 5 bases, with 7 bases between them. The CDR3 consists of 12 residues. Germline CDR1 and CDR2: LNHDA and SQIVND (reference sequence).

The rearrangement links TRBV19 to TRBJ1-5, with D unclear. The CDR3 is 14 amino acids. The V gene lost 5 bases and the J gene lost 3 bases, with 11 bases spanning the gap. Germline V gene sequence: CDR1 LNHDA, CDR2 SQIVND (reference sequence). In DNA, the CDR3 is TGTGCCAGTAGTCTCGGACGGGACAATCAGCCCCAGCATTTT. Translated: CASSLGRDNQPQHF.

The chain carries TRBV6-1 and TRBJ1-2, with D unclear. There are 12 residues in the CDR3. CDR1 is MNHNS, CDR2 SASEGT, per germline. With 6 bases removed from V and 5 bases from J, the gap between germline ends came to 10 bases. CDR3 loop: CASSAGSYGYTF. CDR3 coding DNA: TGTGCCAGCAGCGCAGGATCATATGGCTACACCTTC.

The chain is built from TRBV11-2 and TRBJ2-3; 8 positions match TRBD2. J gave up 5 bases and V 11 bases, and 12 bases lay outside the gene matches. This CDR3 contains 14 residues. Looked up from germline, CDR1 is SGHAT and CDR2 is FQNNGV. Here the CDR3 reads CAGGSSLAGDTQYF. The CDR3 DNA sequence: TGTGCCGGGGGGTCCTCTCTAGCGGGAGATACGCAGTATTTT.

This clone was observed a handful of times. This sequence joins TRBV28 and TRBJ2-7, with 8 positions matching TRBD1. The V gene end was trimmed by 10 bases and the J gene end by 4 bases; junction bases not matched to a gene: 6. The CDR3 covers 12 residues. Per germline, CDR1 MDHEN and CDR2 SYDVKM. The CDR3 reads CATRGLKYEQYF. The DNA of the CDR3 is TGTGCCACCAGGGGGCTAAAATACGAGCAGTACTTC.

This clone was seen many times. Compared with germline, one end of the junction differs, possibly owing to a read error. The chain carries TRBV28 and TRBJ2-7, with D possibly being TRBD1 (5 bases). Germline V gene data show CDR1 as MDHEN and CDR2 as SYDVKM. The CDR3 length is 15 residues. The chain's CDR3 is CASSLSGAPNYEQYF. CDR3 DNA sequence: TGTGCCAGCAGCTTATCTGGGGCTCCAAACTACGAGCAGTACTTC.

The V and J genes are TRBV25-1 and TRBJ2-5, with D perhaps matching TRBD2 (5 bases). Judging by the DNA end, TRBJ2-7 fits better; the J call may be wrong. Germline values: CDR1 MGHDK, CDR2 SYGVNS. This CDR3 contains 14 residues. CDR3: CASSTSRGSYEQYF. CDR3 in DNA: TGTGCCAGCAGCACTAGTAGAGGGTCCTACGAGCAGTACTTC.

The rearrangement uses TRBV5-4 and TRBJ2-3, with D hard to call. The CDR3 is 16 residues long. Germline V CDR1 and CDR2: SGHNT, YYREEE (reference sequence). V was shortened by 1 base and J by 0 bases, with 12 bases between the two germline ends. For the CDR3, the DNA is TGTGCCAGCAGCTTGTGGATAGCAGCTAGCACAGATACGCAGTATTTT. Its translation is CASSLWIAASTDTQYF.

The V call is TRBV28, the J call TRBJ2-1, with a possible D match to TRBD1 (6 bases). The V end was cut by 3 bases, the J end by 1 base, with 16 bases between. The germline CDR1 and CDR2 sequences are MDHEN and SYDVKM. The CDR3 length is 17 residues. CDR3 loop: CASSFSGTSSSYNEQFF. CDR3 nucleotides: TGTGCCAGCAGTTTTTCCGGGACATCAAGTTCCTACAATGAGCAGTTCTTC.

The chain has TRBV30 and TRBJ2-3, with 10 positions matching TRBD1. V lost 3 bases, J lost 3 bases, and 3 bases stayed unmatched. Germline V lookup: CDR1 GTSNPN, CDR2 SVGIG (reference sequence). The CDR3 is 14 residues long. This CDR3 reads CAWSEGQGTDTQYF. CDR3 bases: TGTGCCTGGAGCGAGGGACAGGGGACAGATACGCAGTATTTT.

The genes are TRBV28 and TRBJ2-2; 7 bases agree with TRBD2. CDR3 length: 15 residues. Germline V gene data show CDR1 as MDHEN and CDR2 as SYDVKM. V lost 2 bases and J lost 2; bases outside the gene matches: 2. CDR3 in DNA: TGTGCCAGCAGTTTACGGGACTACAACACCGGGGAGCTGTTTTTT. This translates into CASSLRDYNTGELFF.

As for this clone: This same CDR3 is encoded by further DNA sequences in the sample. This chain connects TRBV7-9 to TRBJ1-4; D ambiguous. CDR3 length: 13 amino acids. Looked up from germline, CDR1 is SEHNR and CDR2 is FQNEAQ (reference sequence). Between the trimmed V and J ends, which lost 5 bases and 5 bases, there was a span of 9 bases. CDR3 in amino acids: CASSPVGNEKLFF. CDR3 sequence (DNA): TGTGCCAGCAGCCCCGTGGGGAATGAAAAACTGTTTTTT.

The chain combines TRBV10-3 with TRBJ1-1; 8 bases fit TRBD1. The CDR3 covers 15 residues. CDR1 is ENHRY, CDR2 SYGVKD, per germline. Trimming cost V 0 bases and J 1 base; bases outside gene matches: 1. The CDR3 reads CAISESDRGNTEAFF. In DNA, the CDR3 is TGTGCCATCAGTGAGTCAGACAGGGGGAACACTGAAGCTTTCTTT.

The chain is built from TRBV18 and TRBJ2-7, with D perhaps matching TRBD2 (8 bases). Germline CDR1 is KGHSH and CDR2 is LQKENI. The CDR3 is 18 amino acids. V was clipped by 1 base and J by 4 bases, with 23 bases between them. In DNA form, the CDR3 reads TGTGCCAGCTCACCACTGCAGGGGGGGATAGCGGGATGGTACGAGCAGTACTTC. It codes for CASSPLQGGIAGWYEQYF.

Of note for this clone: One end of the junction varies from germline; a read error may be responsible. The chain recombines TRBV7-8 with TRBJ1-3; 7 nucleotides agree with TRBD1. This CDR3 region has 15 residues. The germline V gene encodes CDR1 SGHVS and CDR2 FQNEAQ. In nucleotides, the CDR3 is TGTGCCAGCAGCTTAGTAGGGGGACAGAGAAATACCATATATTTT. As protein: CASSLVGGQRNTIYF.

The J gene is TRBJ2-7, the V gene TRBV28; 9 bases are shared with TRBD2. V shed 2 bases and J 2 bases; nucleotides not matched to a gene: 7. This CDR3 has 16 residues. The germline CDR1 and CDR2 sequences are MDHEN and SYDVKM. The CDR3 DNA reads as TGTGCCAGCAGTTTAGGGACGACTAGCGGAGCCTACGAGCAGTACTTC. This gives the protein CASSLGTTSGAYEQYF.

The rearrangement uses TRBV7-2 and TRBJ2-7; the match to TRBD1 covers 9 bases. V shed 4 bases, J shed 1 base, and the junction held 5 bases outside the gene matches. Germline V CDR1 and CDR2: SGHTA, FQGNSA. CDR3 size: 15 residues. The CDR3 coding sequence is TGTGCCAGCAGCTCATCCGGGACAGGGTCCTACGAGCAGTACTTC. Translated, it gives CASSSSGTGSYEQYF.

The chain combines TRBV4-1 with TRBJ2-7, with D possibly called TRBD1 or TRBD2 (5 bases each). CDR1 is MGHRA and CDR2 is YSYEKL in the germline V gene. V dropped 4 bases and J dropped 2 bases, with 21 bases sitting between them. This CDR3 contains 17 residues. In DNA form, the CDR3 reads TGCGCCAGCAGCCGAGTGGGGGTTGGCGGCAGCGCCTACGAGCAGTACTTC. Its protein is CASSRVGVGGSAYEQYF.

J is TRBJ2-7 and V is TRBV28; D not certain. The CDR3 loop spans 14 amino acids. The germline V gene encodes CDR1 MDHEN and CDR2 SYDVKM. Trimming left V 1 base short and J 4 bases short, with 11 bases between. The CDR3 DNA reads TGTGCCAGCAGTTTATTAGAGCCAAATTACGAGCAGTACTTC. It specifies CASSLLEPNYEQYF.

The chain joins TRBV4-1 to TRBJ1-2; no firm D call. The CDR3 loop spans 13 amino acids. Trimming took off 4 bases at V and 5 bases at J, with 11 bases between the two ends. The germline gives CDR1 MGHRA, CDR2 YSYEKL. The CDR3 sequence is CASSPPEGYGYTF. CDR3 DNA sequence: TGCGCCAGCAGCCCCCCCGAAGGTTATGGCTACACCTTC.

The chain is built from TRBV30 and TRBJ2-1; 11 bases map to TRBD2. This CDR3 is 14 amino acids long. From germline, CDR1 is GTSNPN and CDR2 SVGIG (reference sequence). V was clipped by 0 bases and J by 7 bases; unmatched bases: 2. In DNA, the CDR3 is TGTGCCTGGAGTGTACTAGCGGGAGATAATGAGCAGTTCTTC. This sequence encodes CAWSVLAGDNEQFF.